These 26 T cell receptor beta chains share one sample of origin, sequenced in a study of T cell changes during pregnancy in multiple sclerosis. The repertoire was sequenced with immunoSEQ multiplex PCR; TCRdb's copy has only in-frame clones and lacks some. The profile covers over 20,000 clones, with 70% to 90% appearing a single time and roughly 0.99% taken by the ten largest. The sample was CD4+ T cells from peripheral blood mononuclear cells, taken in the first trimester of pregnancy. These TCRs come from a female donor in good health, enrolled as a control in a pregnancy study.

The chain recombines TRBV5-1 with TRBJ1-1, with unresolved D. CDR3 length: 14 residues. Germline lookup yields CDR1 SGHRS and CDR2 YFSETQ. The V and J ends lost 4 bases and 1 base respectively, with 11 bases between them. The CDR3 is CASSREGSNTEAFF. CDR3 bases: TGCGCCAGCAGCAGGGAGGGATCGAACACTGAAGCTTTCTTT.

This clone was detected once. The chain carries TRBV5-5 and TRBJ1-5; D gene uncertain. The ends were cut back, 0 bases at V and 2 bases at J, with 6 bases in the middle. This CDR3 contains 14 residues. Germline CDR1 and CDR2: SGHKS and YYEKEE (reference sequence). The CDR3, as DNA: TGTGCCAGCAGCTTGGACTCGGGCAATCAGCCCCAGCATTTT. Translated, it gives CASSLDSGNQPQHF.

The chain couples TRBV21-1 to TRBJ2-7; the table calls TRBD2, which could not be checked here. TRBV21-1 represents a pseudogene. CDR3 length equals 20 residues. The CDR3 protein is CASSKVRGTSGGAKSYEQYF. The CDR3 nucleotides are TGTGCCAGCAGCAAAGTAAGGGGAACTAGCGGGGGGGCAAAATCCTACGAGCAGTACTTC.

The chain uses TRBV6-1 and TRBJ1-2; D ambiguous. The CDR3 has 15 amino acids. V dropped 2 bases and J dropped 3 bases, with 13 bases sitting between them. Germline assignment: CDR1 MNHNS and CDR2 SASEGT. The CDR3 region is CASSELGSVYYGYTF. As DNA, the CDR3 is TGTGCCAGCAGTGAACTAGGGAGCGTCTACTATGGCTACACCTTC.

V is TRBV6-5 and J is TRBJ2-2; 12 bases map to TRBD2. The CDR3 consists of 16 residues. Germline assignment: CDR1 MNHEY and CDR2 SVGAGI. V gave up 1 base and J gave up 6 bases; unmatched junction bases: 3. The DNA of the CDR3 is TGTGCCAGCAGTTACTTAACTAGCGGGAGGCCCGGGGAGCTGTTTTTT. Its translation is CASSYLTSGRPGELFF.

This clone showed up just once. This chain uses TRBV28 with TRBJ1-4, with no clear D. V was pared by 5 bases and J by 7 bases, with 14 bases between. The CDR3 runs 14 residues. Germline lookup yields CDR1 MDHEN and CDR2 SYDVKM. In DNA form, the CDR3 reads TGTGCCAGCAGTCCGGGGATCAGTGGTGAAAAACTGTTTTTT. Translated, it gives CASSPGISGEKLFF.

With respect to this clone: This specimen includes other DNA sequences encoding the same CDR3. The rearrangement uses TRBV7-2 and TRBJ2-7; a possible D gene is TRBD1 (5 bases). The CDR3 sequence is 13 residues long. CDR1 SGHTA and CDR2 FQGNSA come from the germline V gene. Trimming stripped 3 bases from V and 5 bases from J, with 11 bases between. CDR3 in DNA: TGTGCCAGCAGCTTGGCCAGGGTCCACGAGCAGTACTTC. This codes for CASSLARVHEQYF. Full variable domain (outside the CDR3, taken from reference TRBV7-2 and TRBJ2-7): GAGVSQSPSNKVTEKGKDVELRCDPISGHTALYWYRQSLGQGLEFLIYFQGNSAPDKSGLPSDRFSAERTGGSVSTLTIQRTQQEDSAVYLCASSLARVHEQYFGPGTRLTVT.

This clone was observed a single time. The J gene is TRBJ1-1, the V gene TRBV5-4; a possible D gene is TRBD1 (5 bases). V was clipped by 2 bases and J by 5 bases, with 13 bases between them. Germline-derived CDR1 and CDR2 are SGHNT and YYREEE (reference sequence). The CDR3 length is 14 residues. The CDR3 reads CASSFQGIQTEAFF. CDR3 nucleotide sequence: TGTGCCAGCAGCTTCCAGGGTATACAAACTGAAGCTTTCTTT.

The J gene is TRBJ2-3, the V gene TRBV4-1, with 11 bases aligning to TRBD2. Germline V gene data show CDR1 as MGHRA and CDR2 as YSYEKL. The CDR3 has 16 residues. The trim removed 4 bases at V and 6 bases at J, leaving 9 bases unmatched. CDR3 bases: TGCGCCAGCAGCCCCAGTTCTAGCGGGGGGTGGGATACGCAGTATTTT. It is translated as CASSPSSSGGWDTQYF.

The chain has TRBV5-1 and TRBJ2-1; 16 bases agree with TRBD2. This CDR3 has 18 amino acids. The germline V gene has CDR1 SGHRS and CDR2 YFSETQ. Losses at the gene ends were 4 bases for V and 7 bases for J; bases not matched to a gene: 11. The CDR3 reads CASSTDGTSGRASNEQFF. CDR3 sequence (DNA): TGCGCCAGCAGCACCGACGGGACTAGCGGGAGGGCCTCGAATGAGCAGTTCTTC.

This clone was detected only once. The gene calls are TRBV28 and TRBJ1-2; D unresolved. Germline V gene data show CDR1 as MDHEN and CDR2 as SYDVKM. This CDR3 is 14 amino acids long. V shed 8 bases and J shed 0 bases, with 13 bases lying between them. The CDR3 region is CASGEGAANYGYTF. The CDR3 DNA is TGTGCCAGCGGGGAGGGAGCAGCTAACTATGGCTACACCTTC.

The chain uses TRBV5-8 and TRBJ2-2, with TRBD2 matching 12 bases. CDR3 length: 17 amino acids. The V segment lost 4 bases and the J segment 4 bases; nucleotides outside the gene matches: 8. CDR1 is SGHTS and CDR2 is YDEGEE in the germline V gene. The CDR3: CASSRWTSGVGTGELFF. The CDR3 DNA reads TGTGCCAGCAGCAGGTGGACTAGCGGGGTAGGCACCGGGGAGCTGTTTTTT.

The rearrangement uses TRBV5-1 and TRBJ2-5; TRBD1 might be the D (5 bases). Germline values: CDR1 SGHRS, CDR2 YFSETQ. The germline V and J ends were trimmed by 0 bases and 9 bases, with 12 bases remaining between them. This CDR3 comprises 13 residues. CDR3 sequence: CASSLDGATAQYF. CDR3 DNA sequence: TGCGCCAGCAGCTTGGATGGGGCGACGGCCCAGTACTTC.

V gene TRBV6-5 combines with J gene TRBJ2-7, with TRBD2 identical over 10 bases. The CDR3 sequence is 13 residues long. The trim removed 5 bases at V and 6 bases at J, leaving 4 bases unmatched. The germline gives CDR1 MNHEY, CDR2 SVGAGI. CDR3 loop: CASSKGLAAEQYF. The CDR3, as DNA: TGTGCCAGCAGTAAAGGACTAGCGGCCGAGCAGTACTTC.

The chain has TRBV7-2 and TRBJ2-7; no firm D call. Germline loops: CDR1 SGHTA, CDR2 FQGNSA. The CDR3 runs to 15 residues. The V end lost 1 base, the J end lost 3 bases, and 13 bases lay between the germline ends. In DNA, the CDR3 is TGTGCCAGCAGCTTAGGTGGCAGGCCCCTCTACGAGCAGTACTTC. Residues: CASSLGGRPLYEQYF.

V usage is TRBV7-3 and J usage is TRBJ2-3; D is perhaps TRBD2 (6 bases). Germline CDR1 is SGHTA and CDR2 is FQGTGA. Trimming cost V 1 base and J 2 bases, with 22 bases left between them. The CDR3 loop spans 19 amino acids. The CDR3 loop is CASSLNPSSGSVSTDTQYF. The CDR3 region has the DNA TGTGCCAGCAGCTTAAACCCCTCGAGCGGGTCCGTCTCCACAGATACGCAGTATTTT.

The chain joins TRBV27 to TRBJ2-5, with unresolved D. V shed 4 bases and J shed 1 base, with 7 bases lying between them. This CDR3 region has 13 residues. CDR1 is MNHEY and CDR2 is SMNVEV in the germline V gene (reference sequence). The CDR3 protein is CASSSGFQETQYF. DNA of the CDR3: TGTGCCAGCAGTTCCGGGTTCCAAGAGACCCAGTACTTC.

The chain carries TRBV5-1 and TRBJ2-3; TRBD2 is a possible D gene (6 bases). This CDR3 is built from 14 residues. Trimming left V 2 bases short and J 6 bases short, with 13 bases between. CDR1 and CDR2 (germline): SGHRS, YFSETQ. Here the CDR3 DNA reads TGCGCCAGCAGCTTCGGGTTAGCGGAGGATACGCAGTATTTT. Residues: CASSFGLAEDTQYF.

V usage is TRBV7-8 and J usage is TRBJ2-2; TRBD1 aligns across 8 bases. V shed 5 bases and J 7 bases; nucleotides not matched to a gene: 18. Germline CDR1 is SGHVS and CDR2 is FQNEAQ. This CDR3 is 18 amino acids long. CDR3 amino acids: CASSPTRWQGARVGELFF. The CDR3 DNA is TGTGCCAGCAGCCCGACTAGGTGGCAGGGGGCGCGGGTCGGGGAGCTGTTTTTT.

This chain uses TRBV7-6 with TRBJ1-6; D unresolved. Between the trimmed V and J ends, which lost 4 bases and 9 bases, there was a span of 7 bases. The CDR3 covers 12 residues. Germline V gene lookup returns CDR1 SGHVS and CDR2 FNYEAQ. The CDR3 sequence: CASSSTASPLHF. The CDR3 nucleotides read TGTGCCAGCAGCTCCACAGCTTCACCCCTCCACTTT.

The table lists this clone with a few counts. This chain links TRBV7-2 with TRBJ1-2; 7 bases map to TRBD1. The CDR3 has 16 amino acids. The trim removed 5 bases at V and 7 bases at J, leaving 16 bases unmatched. Germline V gene data show CDR1 as SGHTA and CDR2 as FQGNSA. The CDR3 coding sequence is TGTGCCAGCAGCCCCACCTCCCTGCAGGGACAGAGTGGCTACACCTTC. Protein product: CASSPTSLQGQSGYTF.

This clone occurred once. The V call is TRBV9, the J call TRBJ2-5; D perhaps matches TRBD1 (6 bases). The CDR3 runs 15 residues. V was cut by 0 bases and J by 1 base, with 10 bases left in between. Germline CDR1 reads SGDLS; CDR2 reads YYNGEE. CDR3 bases: TGTGCCAGCAGCGTAGGGGGGCAGGGCCAAGAGACCCAGTACTTC. As protein: CASSVGGQGQETQYF.

This chain links TRBV4-2 with TRBJ1-6; D gene ambiguous. This CDR3 has 15 residues. CDR1 is LGHNA, CDR2 YNFKEQ, per germline. V was shortened by 0 bases and J by 9 bases, with 12 bases between the two germline ends. CDR3 residues: CASSQEDTVRSPLHF. DNA of the CDR3: TGTGCCAGCAGCCAAGAAGATACGGTGCGTTCACCCCTCCACTTT.

The V call is TRBV7-2, the J call TRBJ2-7; TRBD2 is a possible D gene (7 bases). V was shortened by 6 bases and J by 2 bases, with 20 bases between the two germline ends. CDR1 is SGHTA and CDR2 is FQGNSA in the germline V gene. This CDR3 is 16 amino acids long. As DNA, the CDR3 is TGTGCCAGCAGGAAGACCACGGGGGGCGGTCCCTACGAGCAGTACTTC. Translation gives CASRKTTGGGPYEQYF.

This CDR3 reads CATSRVGQGSDNEQFF. The CDR3 nucleotides are TGTGCCACCAGCAGAGTTGGACAGGGTAGCGACAATGAGCAGTTCTTC. V gene TRBV15 combines with J gene TRBJ2-1, with 8 bases lining up with TRBD1. Germline lookup yields CDR1 LNHNV and CDR2 YYDKDF (reference sequence). Trimming took 1 base from V and 5 from J; bases not matched to a gene: 7. CDR3 length: 16 amino acids. Filled out from reference TRBV15 and TRBJ2-1, the complete variable domain reads DAMVIQNPRYQVTQFGKPVTLSCSQTLNHNVMYWYQQKSSQAPKLLFHYYDKDFNNEADTPDNFQSRRPNTSFCFLDIRSPGLGDTAMYLCATSRVGQGSDNEQFFGPGTRLTVL.

This rearrangement joins TRBV7-2 to TRBJ1-5; TRBD1 is a possible D gene (5 bases). CDR1 is SGHTA, CDR2 FQGNSA, per germline. This CDR3 has 16 amino acids. Trimming removed 5 bases from V and 1 base from J, with 15 bases in between. This chain's CDR3 is CASSPGPLGSNQPQHF. For the CDR3, the DNA is TGTGCCAGCAGCCCAGGGCCCCTCGGAAGCAATCAGCCCCAGCATTTT. Full variable domain (remainder filled in from reference TRBV7-2 and TRBJ1-5): GAGVSQSPSNKVTEKGKDVELRCDPISGHTALYWYRQSLGQGLEFLIYFQGNSAPDKSGLPSDRFSAERTGGSVSTLTIQRTQQEDSAVYLCASSPGPLGSNQPQHFGDGTRLSIL.